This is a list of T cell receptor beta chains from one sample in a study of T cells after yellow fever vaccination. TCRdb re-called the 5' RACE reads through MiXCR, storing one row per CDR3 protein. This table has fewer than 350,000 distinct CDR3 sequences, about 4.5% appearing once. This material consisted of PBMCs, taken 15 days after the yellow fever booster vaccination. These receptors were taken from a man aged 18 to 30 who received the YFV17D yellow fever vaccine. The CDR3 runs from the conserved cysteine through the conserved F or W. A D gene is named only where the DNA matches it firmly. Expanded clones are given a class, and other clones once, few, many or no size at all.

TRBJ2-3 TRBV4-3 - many CASSQGERENTDTQYF TGCGCCAGCAGCCAAGGGGAGAGGGAGAACACAGATACGCAGTATTTT
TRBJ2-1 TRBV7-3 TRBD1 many CASSLGTGVGEQFF TGTGCCAGCAGCTTGGGGACAGGGGTCGGTGAGCAGTTCTTC
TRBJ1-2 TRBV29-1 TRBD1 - CSVPGQGSYGYTF TGCAGCGTGCCGGGACAGGGGAGCTATGGCTACACCTTC
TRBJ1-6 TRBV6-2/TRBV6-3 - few CASSTLKTGLYNSPLHF TGTGCCAGCAGTACTCTTAAGACTGGACTCTATAATTCACCCCTCCACTTT
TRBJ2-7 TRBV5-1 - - CASRTGSSYEQYF TGCGCCAGCAGGACTGGGAGCTCCTACGAGCAGTACTTC
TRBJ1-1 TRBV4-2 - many CASSHPTRNTEAFF TGTGCCAGCAGCCATCCGACGCGTAACACTGAAGCTTTCTTT
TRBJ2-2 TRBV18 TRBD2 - CASETGTIATGGLTGELFF TGTGCCAGCGAAACAGGAACGATCGCAACGGGGGGTCTCACCGGGGAGCTGTTTTTT
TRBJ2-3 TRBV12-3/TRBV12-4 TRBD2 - CASRPGLAGTITDTQYF TGTGCCAGCAGACCTGGACTAGCGGGGACGATCACAGATACGCAGTATTTT
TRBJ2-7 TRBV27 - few CASSVGTGAYEQYF TGTGCCAGCAGTGTCGGGACGGGTGCCTACGAGCAGTACTTC
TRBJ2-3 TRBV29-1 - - CSVEYGHETLSTDTQYF TGCAGCGTTGAATATGGACACGAGACGCTAAGCACAGATACGCAGTATTTT
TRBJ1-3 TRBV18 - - CASSHGPAGWGNTIYF TGTGCCAGCTCACACGGGCCGGCTGGATGGGGGAACACCATATATTTT
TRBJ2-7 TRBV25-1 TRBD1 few CASSPGSGQAYEQYF TGTGCCAGCAGCCCTGGTTCGGGACAGGCCTACGAGCAGTACTTC
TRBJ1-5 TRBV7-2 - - CASSLRGSPNQPQHF TGTGCCAGCAGCTTACGCGGGAGTCCTAATCAGCCCCAGCATTTT
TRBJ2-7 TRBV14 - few CASSPGIGATYEQYF TGTGCCAGCAGCCCGGGGATAGGGGCCACCTACGAGCAGTACTTC
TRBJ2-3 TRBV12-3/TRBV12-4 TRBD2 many CASNLVAGGGDTQYF TGTGCCAGCAACCTAGTAGCGGGGGGCGGAGATACGCAGTATTTT
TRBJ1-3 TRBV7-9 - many CASRDSGSGNTIYF TGTGCCAGCAGGGACTCGGGCTCTGGAAACACCATATATTTT
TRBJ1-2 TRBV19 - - CASATLASGYTF TGTGCCAGTGCTACATTGGCTAGCGGCTACACCTTC